The next 17 T cell receptor beta chains were all read from a single sample in a study of blood T cell repertoires in COVID-19. Generated by immunoSEQ multiplex PCR, the TCRdb table keeps only in-frame clones and is missing some. The sample includes more than 350,000 clones, 75% to 90% of them seen just once. The sample taken for sequencing was PBMCs or T cells enriched from blood (not recorded which). The receptors originated from a man younger than 35 who had recovered from COVID-19.

This clone was observed a single time. This chain uses TRBV4-2 with TRBJ2-1; 7 bases are a match to TRBD1. CDR3 length: 16 amino acids. CDR1 and CDR2 (germline): LGHNA, YNFKEQ. Trimming at V came to 2 bases and at J to 5 bases, leaving 9 bases not matched to a gene. The CDR3, as DNA: TGTGCCAGCAGCCAATATCATGGGCAGGGGGACAATGAGCAGTTCTTC. It codes for CASSQYHGQGDNEQFF.

The chain joins TRBV6-6 to TRBJ2-7; possible D gene TRBD2, 5 bases. Germline CDR1 and CDR2: MNHNY and SVGAGI (reference sequence). V lost 6 bases to trimming and J lost 4 bases, with 16 bases between them. The CDR3 spans 14 residues. CDR3 amino acids: CASSLGGSVYEQYF. CDR3 sequence (DNA): TGTGCCAGCAGCTTGGGTGGGAGTGTATACGAGCAGTACTTC.

In DNA form, the CDR3 reads TGTGCCTGGAATATACAGGGGAGTTTCTATAATTCACCCCTCCACTTT. Protein: CAWNIQGSFYNSPLHF. J is TRBJ1-6 and V is TRBV30, with TRBD1 matching 7 bases. Germline values: CDR1 GTSNPN, CDR2 SVGIG (reference sequence). This CDR3 region has 16 residues. V was clipped by 4 bases and J by 3 bases; unmatched bases: 9.

This clone was picked up one time. The chain is built from TRBV28 and TRBJ2-3; 10 nucleotides match TRBD2. The J segment lost 5 bases and the V segment lost 3 bases, leaving 5 bases of the junction unmatched. The CDR3 sequence is 15 residues long. The germline V gene encodes CDR1 MDHEN and CDR2 SYDVKM. This CDR3 is CASSFLAGVGDTQYF. The DNA of the CDR3 is TGTGCCAGCAGTTTTCTAGCGGGAGTGGGAGATACGCAGTATTTT. The complete variable domain, with remaining parts taken from reference TRBV28 and TRBJ2-3, reads DVKVTQSSRYLVKRTGEKVFLECVQDMDHENMFWYRQDPGLGLRLIYFSYDVKMKEKGDIPEGYSVSREKKERFSLILESASTNQTSMYLCASSFLAGVGDTQYFGPGTRLTVL.

The chain employs TRBV6-5 and TRBJ2-1; a possible D gene is TRBD2 (6 bases). V was shortened by 2 bases and J by 4 bases, with 15 bases between the two germline ends. CDR1 is MNHEY and CDR2 is SVGAGI in the germline V gene. The length of the CDR3 is 16 residues. The CDR3 nucleotides read TGTGCCAGCAGTTACGGGGAGGCTAGAGGGTACAATGAGCAGTTCTTC. It yields the protein CASSYGEARGYNEQFF.

V usage is TRBV10-3 and J usage is TRBJ2-7; TRBD2 matches at 8 bases. The germline V gene encodes CDR1 ENHRY and CDR2 SYGVKD. With V trimmed by 0 bases and J by 4 bases, 8 bases remained unmatched. The CDR3 sequence is 16 residues long. CDR3 residues: CAISESRVAGKYEQYF. The CDR3 bases are TGTGCCATCAGTGAGTCCAGGGTAGCGGGAAAATACGAGCAGTACTTC.

The table lists this clone with a few counts. The same CDR3 can be traced to other DNA sequences in this sample. The chain is built from TRBV6-4 and TRBJ2-3; 10 bases fit TRBD2. From germline, CDR1 is MRHNA and CDR2 SNTAGT. The CDR3 totals 15 residues. J lost 1 base, V lost 3 bases, and 1 base had no gene match. The CDR3: CASSETSGGTDTQYF. The CDR3 nucleotides read TGTGCCAGCAGTGAAACTAGCGGGGGCACAGATACGCAGTATTTT.

The CDR3 DNA reads as TGTGCCAGTAGTATTCTACTAGGGAGGTACAATGAGCAGTTCTTC. It is translated as CASSILLGRYNEQFF. This chain links TRBV19 with TRBJ2-1, with D perhaps matching TRBD2 (6 bases). The CDR3 runs to 15 residues. Looked up from germline, CDR1 is LNHDA and CDR2 is SQIVND (reference sequence). V was pared by 3 bases and J by 4 bases, with 13 bases between.

This sequence joins TRBV11-2 and TRBJ1-3; the D gene is possibly TRBD1 (6 bases). The germline V and J ends were trimmed by 3 bases and 0 bases, with 9 bases remaining between them. CDR3 length: 15 amino acids. Germline lookup yields CDR1 SGHAT and CDR2 FQNNGV. CDR3 sequence (DNA): TGTGCCAGCAGCTTTGGCAGGGGCTCTGGAAACACCATATATTTT. Protein sequence: CASSFGRGSGNTIYF.

CDR3 loop: CASSQDSGFLEQYF. For the CDR3, the DNA is TGTGCCAGCAGCCAAGACTCCGGGTTCCTGGAGCAGTACTTC. The rearrangement links TRBV14 to TRBJ2-7; no clear D gene. The CDR3 runs 14 residues. V lost 0 bases and J 7 bases, leaving 13 bases between the germline ends. Germline loops: CDR1 SGHDN, CDR2 FVKESK.

This clone has only one observation. This chain links TRBV18 with TRBJ1-1; D ambiguous. Germline CDR1 KGHSH, CDR2 LQKENI. This CDR3 region has 15 residues. Deletions cut 1 base from V and 0 bases from J, with 9 bases between. The CDR3 nucleotides read TGTGCCAGCTCACCACTCGCAGTTATGAACACTGAAGCTTTCTTT. As protein: CASSPLAVMNTEAFF. The full variable domain, completed using reference TRBV18 and TRBJ1-1, is NAGVMQNPRHLVRRRGQEARLRCSPMKGHSHVYWYRQLPEEGLKFMVYLQKENIIDESGMPKERFSAEFPKEGPSILRIQQVVRGDSAAYFCASSPLAVMNTEAFFGQGTRLTVV.

The chain recombines TRBV5-6 with TRBJ2-5; D not resolved. The CDR3 spans 12 residues. Germline V gives CDR1 SGHDT, CDR2 YYEEEE. Trimming stripped 3 bases from V and 7 bases from J, with 10 bases between. CDR3 nucleotide sequence: TGTGCCAGCAGCTCCCCCCCCGGGACCCAGTACTTC. The encoded protein is CASSSPPGTQYF.

This chain links TRBV5-1 with TRBJ2-7, with TRBD2 matching 7 bases. Germline trimming cut 3 bases from V and 0 bases from J; bases unmatched to any gene: 6. This CDR3 region has 15 residues. Germline lookup yields CDR1 SGHRS and CDR2 YFSETQ. The CDR3 bases are TGCGCCAGCAGCTGGGACGGGGGGAACTCCTACGAGCAGTACTTC. Encoded protein: CASSWDGGNSYEQYF.

The rearrangement uses TRBV11-3 and TRBJ2-3; D not resolved. Germline CDR1 reads SGHNT; CDR2 reads YENEEA. CDR3 length: 15 amino acids. V gave up 3 bases and J gave up 2 bases, with 12 bases separating them. In nucleotides, the CDR3 is TGTGCCAGCAGCTTTGGAGACGGATTCACAGATACGCAGTATTTT. It specifies CASSFGDGFTDTQYF. The whole variable domain, remainder taken from reference TRBV11-3 and TRBJ2-3, is EAGVVQSPRYKIIEKKQPVAFWCNPISGHNTLYWYLQNLGQGPELLIRYENEEAVDDSQLPKDRFSAERLKGVDSTLKIQPAELGDSAVYLCASSFGDGFTDTQYFGPGTRLTVL.

This clone was found a few times. The chain is built from TRBV7-8 and TRBJ1-5; the D gene is possibly TRBD1 (5 bases). The CDR3 is made up of 15 amino acids. With 5 bases removed from V and 1 base from J, the gap between germline ends came to 12 bases. Germline lookup yields CDR1 SGHVS and CDR2 FQNEAQ. Written as DNA, the CDR3 is TGTGCCAGCAGCCCCGGGGGGAGAAGCAATCAGCCCCAGCATTTT. Translation gives CASSPGGRSNQPQHF.

The chain is built from TRBV9 and TRBJ2-3, with D possibly matching TRBD1 (5 bases). The V gene lost 0 bases and the J gene lost 4 bases, with 6 bases spanning the gap. From germline, CDR1 is SGDLS and CDR2 YYNGEE. CDR3 size: 13 residues. The CDR3 protein is CASSVEGPDTQYF. For the CDR3, the DNA is TGTGCCAGCAGCGTAGAGGGGCCAGATACGCAGTATTTT.

The rearrangement joins TRBV7-3 to TRBJ1-1; D unclear. Looked up from germline, CDR1 is SGHTA and CDR2 is FQGTGA. This CDR3 contains 12 residues. The V gene lost 3 bases and the J gene lost 7 bases, with 9 bases spanning the gap. The CDR3 sequence is CASSFGGGEAFF. The CDR3 nucleotides read TGTGCCAGCAGCTTCGGAGGAGGTGAAGCTTTCTTT.